The following is a TCR beta chain sequence with its context. The record originates from a study of blood T cell repertoires in COVID-19. For the study at large: In each case, the material was cDNA or gDNA derived from T cells, B-cell-depleted T cells, or PBMCs.

V was trimmed by 0 bases and J by 7 bases, leaving 9 bases between them. From germline, CDR1 is MNHEY and CDR2 SMNVEV (reference sequence). This CDR3 contains 13 residues. As handled by the study authors: It was from reference gene primer amplification that nucleated cell counts were estimated. Sequencing was performed with immunoSEQ multiplex PCR; in TCRdb, only in-frame clones are kept and a portion is missing. The V and J calls and clone size are taken from that table; D and trimming were inferred from the DNA. The table shows about 400,000 clones, with 87% occurring only once. Participants were aged about 18 to 100 years from 20 to 30 US areas. Participants' own reports of clinical history determined their cohort assignment.

What was sequenced was PBMCs or T cells enriched from blood (not recorded which). The chain uses TRBV27 and TRBJ1-1; D possibly corresponds to TRBD1 (5 bases). The receptor comes from a woman aged 18 to 35 with acute COVID-19. The DNA for the CDR3 is TGTGCCAGCAGTTTATCGAATAGGGGTGAAGCTTTCTTT. Translation gives CASSLSNRGEAFF.